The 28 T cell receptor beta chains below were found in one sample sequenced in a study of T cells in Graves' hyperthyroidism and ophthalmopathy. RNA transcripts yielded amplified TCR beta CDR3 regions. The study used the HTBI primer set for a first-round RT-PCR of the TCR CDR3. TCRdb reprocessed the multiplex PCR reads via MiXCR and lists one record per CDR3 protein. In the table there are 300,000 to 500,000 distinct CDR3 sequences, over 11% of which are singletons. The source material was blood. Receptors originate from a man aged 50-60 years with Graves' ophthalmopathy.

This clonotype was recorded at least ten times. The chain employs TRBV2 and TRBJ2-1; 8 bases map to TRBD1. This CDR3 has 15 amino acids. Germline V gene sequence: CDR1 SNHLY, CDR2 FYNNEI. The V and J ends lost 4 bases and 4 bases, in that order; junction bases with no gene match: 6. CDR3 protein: CASSGGTGVYNEQFF. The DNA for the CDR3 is TGTGCCAGCAGTGGGGGGACAGGTGTATACAATGAGCAGTTCTTC.

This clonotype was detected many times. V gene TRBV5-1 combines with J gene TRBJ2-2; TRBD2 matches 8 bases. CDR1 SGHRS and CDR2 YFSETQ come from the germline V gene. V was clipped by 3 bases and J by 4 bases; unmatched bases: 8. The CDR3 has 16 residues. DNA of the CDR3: TGCGCCAGCAGCTCCTTAGCGGGACCGAGCACCGGGGAGCTGTTTTTT. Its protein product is CASSSLAGPSTGELFF.

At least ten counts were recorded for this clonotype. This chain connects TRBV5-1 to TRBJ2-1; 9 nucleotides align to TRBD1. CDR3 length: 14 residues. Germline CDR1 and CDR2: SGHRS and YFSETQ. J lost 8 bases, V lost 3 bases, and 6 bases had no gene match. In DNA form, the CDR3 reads TGCGCCAGCAGCTCCCGACAGGGGGGGGATGAGCAGTTCTTC. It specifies CASSSRQGGDEQFF.

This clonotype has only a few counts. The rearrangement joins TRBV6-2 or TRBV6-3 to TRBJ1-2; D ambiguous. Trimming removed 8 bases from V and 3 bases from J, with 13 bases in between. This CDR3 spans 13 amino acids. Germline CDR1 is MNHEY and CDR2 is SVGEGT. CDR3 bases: TGTGCCAGCGGATCGGAGGGCTACTATGGCTACACCTTC. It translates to CASGSEGYYGYTF.

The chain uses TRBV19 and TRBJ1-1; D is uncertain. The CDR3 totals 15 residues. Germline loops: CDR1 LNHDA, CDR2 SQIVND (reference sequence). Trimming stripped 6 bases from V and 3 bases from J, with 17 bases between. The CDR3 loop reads CASRTTGGRDTEAFF. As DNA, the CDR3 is TGTGCCAGTAGGACGACGGGCGGCCGGGACACTGAAGCTTTCTTT.

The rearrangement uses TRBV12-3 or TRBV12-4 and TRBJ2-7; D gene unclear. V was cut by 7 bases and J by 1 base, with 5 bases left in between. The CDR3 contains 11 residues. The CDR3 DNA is TGTGCCAGCACTCCTTCCTACGAGCAGTACTTC. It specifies CASTPSYEQYF.

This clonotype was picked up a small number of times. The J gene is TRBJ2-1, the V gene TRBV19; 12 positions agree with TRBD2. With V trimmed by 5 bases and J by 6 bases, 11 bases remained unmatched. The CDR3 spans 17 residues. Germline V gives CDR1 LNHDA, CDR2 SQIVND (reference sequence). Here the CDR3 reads CASSPHLTSGSSNEQFF. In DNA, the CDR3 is TGTGCCAGTAGTCCCCACTTGACTAGCGGGAGTAGCAATGAGCAGTTCTTC. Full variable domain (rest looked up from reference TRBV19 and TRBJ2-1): DGGITQSPKYLFRKEGQNVTLSCEQNLNHDAMYWYRQDPGQGLRLIYYSQIVNDFQKGDIAEGYSVSREKKESFPLTVTSAQKNPTAFYLCASSPHLTSGSSNEQFFGPGTRLTVL.

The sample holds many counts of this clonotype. DNA of the CDR3: TGTGCCAGCAGCCAAAACTACAGGGAGCATGGCTACACCTTC. Its protein product is CASSQNYREHGYTF. J is TRBJ1-2 and V is TRBV27, with D possibly TRBD1 on 6 matching bases. Trimming took off 6 bases at V and 6 bases at J, with 17 bases between the two ends. The germline gives CDR1 MNHEY, CDR2 SMNVEV (reference sequence). This CDR3 is built from 14 residues.

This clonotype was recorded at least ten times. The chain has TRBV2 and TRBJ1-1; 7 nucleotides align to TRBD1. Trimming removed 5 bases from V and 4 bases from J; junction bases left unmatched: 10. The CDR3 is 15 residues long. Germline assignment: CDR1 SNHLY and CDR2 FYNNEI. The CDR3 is CASSIGLDRVTEAFF. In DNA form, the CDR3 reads TGTGCCAGCAGTATAGGCCTAGACAGGGTCACTGAAGCTTTCTTT. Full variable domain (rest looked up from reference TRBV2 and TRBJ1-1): EPEVTQTPSHQVTQMGQEVILRCVPISNHLYFYWYRQILGQKVEFLVSFYNNEISEKSEIFDDQFSVERPDGSNFTLKIRSTKLEDSAMYFCASSIGLDRVTEAFFGQGTRLTVV.

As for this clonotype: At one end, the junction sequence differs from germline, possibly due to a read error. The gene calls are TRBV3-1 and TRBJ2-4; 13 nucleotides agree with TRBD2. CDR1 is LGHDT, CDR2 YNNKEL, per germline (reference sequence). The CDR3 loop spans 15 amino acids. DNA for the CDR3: TGTGCCAGCAGCTGGGGGACTAGCGGGAAAAACACTCAGTACTTC. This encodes CASSWGTSGKNTQYF. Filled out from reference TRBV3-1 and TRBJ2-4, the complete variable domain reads DTAVSQTPKYLVTQMGNDKSIKCEQNLGHDTMYWYKQDSKKFLKIMFSYNNKELIINETVPNRFSPKSPDKAHLNLHINSLELGDSAVYFCASSWGTSGKNTQYFGAGTRLSVL.

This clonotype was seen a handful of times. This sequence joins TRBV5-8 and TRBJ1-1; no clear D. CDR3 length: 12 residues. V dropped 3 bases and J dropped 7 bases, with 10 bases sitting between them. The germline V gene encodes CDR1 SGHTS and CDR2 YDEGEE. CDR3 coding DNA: TGTGCCAGCAGCTCCGAGGGCGTTGAAGCTTTCTTT. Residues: CASSSEGVEAFF.

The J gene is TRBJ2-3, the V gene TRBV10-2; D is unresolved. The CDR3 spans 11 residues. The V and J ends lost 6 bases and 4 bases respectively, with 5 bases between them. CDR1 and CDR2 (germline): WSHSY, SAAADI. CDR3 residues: CASRWSDTQYF. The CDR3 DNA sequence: TGCGCCAGCAGATGGTCAGATACGCAGTATTTT.

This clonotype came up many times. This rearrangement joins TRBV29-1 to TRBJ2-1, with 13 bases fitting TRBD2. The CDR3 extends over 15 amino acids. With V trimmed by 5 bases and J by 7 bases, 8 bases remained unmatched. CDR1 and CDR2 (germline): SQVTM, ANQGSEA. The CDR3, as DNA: TGCAGCGTTAGTAGGACTAGCGGGAGTGGTAATGAGCAGTTCTTC. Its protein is CSVSRTSGSGNEQFF.

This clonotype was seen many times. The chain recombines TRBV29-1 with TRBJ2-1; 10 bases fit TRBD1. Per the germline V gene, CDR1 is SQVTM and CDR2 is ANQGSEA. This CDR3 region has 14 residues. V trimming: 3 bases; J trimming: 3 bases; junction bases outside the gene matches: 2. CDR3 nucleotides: TGCAGCGTTGATGGGACAGGGGTCTACAATGAGCAGTTCTTC. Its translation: CSVDGTGVYNEQFF.

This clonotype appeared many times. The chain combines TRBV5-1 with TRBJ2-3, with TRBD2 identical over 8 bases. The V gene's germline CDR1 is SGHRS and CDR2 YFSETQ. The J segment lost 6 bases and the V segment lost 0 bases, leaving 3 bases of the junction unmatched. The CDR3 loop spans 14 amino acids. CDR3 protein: CASSLAAGVDTQYF. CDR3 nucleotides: TGCGCCAGCAGCTTGGCAGCGGGAGTGGATACGCAGTATTTT. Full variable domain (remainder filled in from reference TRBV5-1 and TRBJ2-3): KAGVTQTPRYLIKTRGQQVTLSCSPISGHRSVSWYQQTPGQGLQFLFEYFSETQRNKGNFPGRFSGRQFSNSRSEMNVSTLELGDSALYLCASSLAAGVDTQYFGPGTRLTVL.

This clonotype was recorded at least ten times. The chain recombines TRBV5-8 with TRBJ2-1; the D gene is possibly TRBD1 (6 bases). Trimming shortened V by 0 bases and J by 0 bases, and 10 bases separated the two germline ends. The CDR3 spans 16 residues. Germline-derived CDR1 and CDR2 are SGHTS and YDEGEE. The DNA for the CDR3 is TGTGCCAGCAGCTTGGGGGGGCATAGCTCCTACAATGAGCAGTTCTTC. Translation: CASSLGGHSSYNEQFF.

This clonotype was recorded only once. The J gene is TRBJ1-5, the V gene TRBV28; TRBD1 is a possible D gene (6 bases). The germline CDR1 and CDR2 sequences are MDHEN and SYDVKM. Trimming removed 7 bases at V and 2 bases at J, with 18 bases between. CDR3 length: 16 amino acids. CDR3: CASTSSGTLGNQPQHF. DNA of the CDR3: TGTGCCAGCACCTCTAGCGGGACACTCGGCAATCAGCCCCAGCATTTT.

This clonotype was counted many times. The CDR3 bases are TGTGCCAGCAGTTCCTGGACTAGCGGGGAAGTGTACGAGCAGTACTTC. Its protein product is CASSSWTSGEVYEQYF. This rearrangement joins TRBV27 to TRBJ2-7; TRBD2 agrees at 12 bases. V shed 4 bases and J 4 bases; nucleotides not matched to a gene: 8. The germline V gene has CDR1 MNHEY and CDR2 SMNVEV (reference sequence). This CDR3 is 16 amino acids long.

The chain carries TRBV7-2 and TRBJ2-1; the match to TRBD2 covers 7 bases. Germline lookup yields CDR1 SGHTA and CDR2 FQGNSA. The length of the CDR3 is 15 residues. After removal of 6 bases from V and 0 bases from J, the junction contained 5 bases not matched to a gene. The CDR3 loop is CASRQTSDSYNEQFF. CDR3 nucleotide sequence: TGTGCCAGCAGGCAAACTAGCGACTCCTACAATGAGCAGTTCTTC.

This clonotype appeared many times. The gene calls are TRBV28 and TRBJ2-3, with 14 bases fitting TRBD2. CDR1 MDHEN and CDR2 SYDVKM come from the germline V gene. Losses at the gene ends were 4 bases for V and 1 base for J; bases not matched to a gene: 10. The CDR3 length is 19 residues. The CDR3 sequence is CASSSRLAGGPMGTDTQYF. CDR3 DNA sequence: TGTGCCAGCAGTTCGCGACTAGCGGGAGGGCCGATGGGCACAGATACGCAGTATTTT.

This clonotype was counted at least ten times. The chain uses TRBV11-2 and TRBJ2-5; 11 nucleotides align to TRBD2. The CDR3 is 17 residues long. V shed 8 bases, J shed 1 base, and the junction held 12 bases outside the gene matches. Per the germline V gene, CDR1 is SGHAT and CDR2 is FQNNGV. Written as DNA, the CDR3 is TGTGCCAGCCGGCGACTAGCGGGAAGAGTGGTCCAAGAGACCCAGTACTTC. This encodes CASRRLAGRVVQETQYF. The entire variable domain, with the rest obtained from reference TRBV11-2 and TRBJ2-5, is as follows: EAGVAQSPRYKIIEKRQSVAFWCNPISGHATLYWYQQILGQGPKLLIQFQNNGVVDDSQLPKDRFSAERLKGVDSTLKIQPAKLEDSAVYLCASRRLAGRVVQETQYFGPGTRLLVL.

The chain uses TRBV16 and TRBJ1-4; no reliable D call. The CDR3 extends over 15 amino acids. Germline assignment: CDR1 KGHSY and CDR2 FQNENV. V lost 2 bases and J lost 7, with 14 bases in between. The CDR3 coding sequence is TGTGCCAGCAGCCAAGGCCGGGGAGTTAGTGAAAAACTGTTTTTT. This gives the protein CASSQGRGVSEKLFF.

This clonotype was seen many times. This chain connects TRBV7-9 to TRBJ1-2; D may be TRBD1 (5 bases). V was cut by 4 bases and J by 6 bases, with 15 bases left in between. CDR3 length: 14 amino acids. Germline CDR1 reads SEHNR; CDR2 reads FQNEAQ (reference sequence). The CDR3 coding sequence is TGTGCCAGCAGCTCCCAGGGTTCTGGTGATGGCTACACCTTC. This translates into CASSSQGSGDGYTF. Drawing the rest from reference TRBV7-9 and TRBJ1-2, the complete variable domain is DTGVSQNPRHKITKRGQNVTFRCDPISEHNRLYWYRQTLGQGPEFLTYFQNEAQLEKSRLLSDRFSAERPKGSFSTLEIQRTEQGDSAMYLCASSSQGSGDGYTFGSGTRLTVV.

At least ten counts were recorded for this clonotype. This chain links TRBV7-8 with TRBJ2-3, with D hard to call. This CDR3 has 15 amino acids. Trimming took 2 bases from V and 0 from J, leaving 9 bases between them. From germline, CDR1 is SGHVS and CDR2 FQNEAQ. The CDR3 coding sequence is TGTGCCAGCAGCTTATTACGGCTTAGCACAGATACGCAGTATTTT. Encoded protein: CASSLLRLSTDTQYF.

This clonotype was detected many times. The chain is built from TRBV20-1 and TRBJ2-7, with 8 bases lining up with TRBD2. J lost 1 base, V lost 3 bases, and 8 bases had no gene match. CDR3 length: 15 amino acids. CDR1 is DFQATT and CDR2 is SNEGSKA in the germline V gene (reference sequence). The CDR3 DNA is TGCAGTGCTAGTGCGGGAGGAGGCATTTCCTACGAGCAGTACTTC. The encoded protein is CSASAGGGISYEQYF.

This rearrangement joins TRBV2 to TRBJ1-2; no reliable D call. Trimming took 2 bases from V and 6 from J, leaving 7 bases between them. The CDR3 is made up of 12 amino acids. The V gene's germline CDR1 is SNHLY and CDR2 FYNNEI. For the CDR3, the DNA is TGTGCCAGCAGTGAACATACAGATGGCTACACCTTC. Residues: CASSEHTDGYTF.

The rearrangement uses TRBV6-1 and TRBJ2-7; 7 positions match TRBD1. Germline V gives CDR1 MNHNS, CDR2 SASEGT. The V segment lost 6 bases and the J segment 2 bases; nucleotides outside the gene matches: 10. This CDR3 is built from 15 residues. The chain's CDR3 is CASSHSGGPAYEQYF. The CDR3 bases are TGTGCCAGCAGCCACTCAGGGGGTCCGGCCTACGAGCAGTACTTC.

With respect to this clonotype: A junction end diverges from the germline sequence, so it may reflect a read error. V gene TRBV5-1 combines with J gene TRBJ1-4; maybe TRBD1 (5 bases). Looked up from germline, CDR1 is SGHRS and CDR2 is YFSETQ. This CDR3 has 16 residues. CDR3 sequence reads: CASSLNIQGLNGKLFF. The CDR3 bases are TGCGCCAGCAGCTTGAACATCCAGGGACTTAATGGAAAACTGTTTTTT.